A single sample is the source of the 13 T cell receptor beta chains below, sequenced in a study of T cells in Graves' hyperthyroidism and ophthalmopathy. Amplification yielded TCR beta CDR3 regions, with RNA transcripts as the source. When the TCR CDR3 underwent first-round RT-PCR, the HTBI primer set was used. TCRdb used MiXCR to reprocess the multiplex PCR reads, holding one entry per CDR3 protein. The sample holds 450,000 to 600,000 distinct CDR3 sequences; about 20% are singletons and the top ten take 47%. Sequenced: blood. The receptors here all came from a man in his forties or fifties with Graves' ophthalmopathy.

The genes are TRBV7-3 and TRBJ2-1; D may be TRBD2 (6 bases). Germline CDR1 and CDR2: SGHTA and FQGTGA. Trimming took 4 bases from V and 7 from J, leaving 14 bases between them. The CDR3 length is 14 residues. Written as DNA, the CDR3 is TGTGCCAGCAGCTACACGACTAGTTGGAATGAGCAGTTCTTC. Translating it yields CASSYTTSWNEQFF.

This clonotype was observed many times. The rearrangement joins TRBV28 to TRBJ2-1; tentatively, D is TRBD2 (7 bases). The CDR3 contains 18 residues. Trimming left V 8 bases short and J 0 bases short, with 23 bases between. CDR1 and CDR2 from the germline V gene are MDHEN and SYDVKM. The CDR3 loop is CASPVSRGGVSSYNEQFF. The CDR3 region has the DNA TGTGCCAGCCCCGTGAGCCGAGGGGGGGTCAGCTCCTACAATGAGCAGTTCTTC.

This clonotype came up a few times. The chain uses TRBV6-5 and TRBJ2-7, with D tentatively TRBD1 (5 bases). This CDR3 spans 12 amino acids. V shed 2 bases and J shed 7 bases, with 9 bases lying between them. CDR1 and CDR2 from the germline V gene are MNHEY and SVGAGI. The CDR3 DNA reads TGTGCCAGCAGTTACGACAGACCGGAGCAGTACTTC. It translates to CASSYDRPEQYF.

The chain carries TRBV4-1 and TRBJ1-2, with D perhaps matching TRBD1 (5 bases). V dropped 2 bases and J dropped 4 bases, with 14 bases sitting between them. This CDR3 spans 15 amino acids. Germline CDR1 reads MGHRA; CDR2 reads YSYEKL. CDR3 loop: CASSQTPGRAYGYTF. CDR3 nucleotide sequence: TGCGCCAGCAGCCAAACACCGGGACGGGCCTATGGCTACACCTTC.

This clonotype was counted at least ten times. The CDR3 here is CASSQSGTPLGGYTF. The CDR3 DNA sequence: TGTGCCAGCAGCCAATCCGGGACCCCCTTAGGGGGCTACACCTTC. The V and J genes are TRBV3-1 and TRBJ1-2, with a tentative D call TRBD1 (5 bases). Germline CDR1 reads LGHDT; CDR2 reads YNNKEL (reference sequence). The CDR3 has 15 amino acids. Trimming shortened V by 2 bases and J by 8 bases, and 18 bases separated the two germline ends.

This clonotype was detected many times. V usage is TRBV20-1 and J usage is TRBJ2-7; D ambiguous. Germline V gene lookup returns CDR1 DFQATT and CDR2 SNEGSKA (reference sequence). The CDR3 extends over 10 amino acids. Trimming removed 3 bases at V and 6 bases at J, with 6 bases between. Here the CDR3 DNA reads TGCAGTGCTAGGGTGATCGAGCAGTACTTC. As protein: CSARVIEQYF.

This clonotype has a count of ten or more. The J gene is TRBJ2-7, the V gene TRBV6-1, with 7 nucleotides matching TRBD1. The CDR3 length is 13 residues. The V gene end was trimmed by 6 bases and the J gene end by 6 bases; junction bases not matched to a gene: 8. Germline V gene data show CDR1 as MNHNS and CDR2 as SASEGT. CDR3 protein: CASRQGQRLEQYF. CDR3 nucleotides: TGTGCCAGCAGACAGGGGCAAAGGCTCGAGCAGTACTTC.

This clonotype was detected a few times. CDR3 residues: CSARPRPGTSYTQYF. CDR3 sequence (DNA): TGCAGTGCTAGACCCCGACCCGGGACTAGCTATACCCAGTACTTC. V gene TRBV20-1 combines with J gene TRBJ2-5; 9 positions agree with TRBD2. The CDR3 covers 15 residues. V trimming: 2 bases; J trimming: 8 bases; junction bases outside the gene matches: 12. Germline assignment: CDR1 DFQATT and CDR2 SNEGSKA (reference sequence).

This clonotype was seen many times. The chain joins TRBV11-2 to TRBJ1-4, with unresolved D. The V end was cut by 3 bases, the J end by 0 bases, with 11 bases between. The CDR3 is 16 residues long. Per germline, CDR1 SGHAT and CDR2 FQNNGV. The chain's CDR3 is CASSFGRMATNEKLFF. CDR3 nucleotide sequence: TGTGCCAGCAGCTTTGGCAGGATGGCAACTAATGAAAAACTGTTTTTT. Full variable domain (outside the CDR3, taken from reference TRBV11-2 and TRBJ1-4): EAGVAQSPRYKIIEKRQSVAFWCNPISGHATLYWYQQILGQGPKLLIQFQNNGVVDDSQLPKDRFSAERLKGVDSTLKIQPAKLEDSAVYLCASSFGRMATNEKLFFGSGTQLSVL.

In its sample, this clonotype was seen many times. This chain joins TRBV11-2 and TRBJ2-2, with D unresolved. CDR1 is SGHAT, CDR2 FQNNGV, per germline. The V end was cut by 8 bases, the J end by 1 base, with 5 bases between. The CDR3 consists of 12 residues. CDR3 bases: TGTGCCAGCGGAGTGAACACCGGGGAGCTGTTTTTT. This translates into CASGVNTGELFF.

As DNA, the CDR3 is TGTGCCAGCAGCGACCCCCGAGTTACAAGTTCCCTCACTAACTATGGCTACACCTTC. As protein: CASSDPRVTSSLTNYGYTF. The J gene is TRBJ1-2, the V gene TRBV9; D remains ambiguous. The germline V gene has CDR1 SGDLS and CDR2 YYNGEE. Trimming took 3 bases from V and 0 from J, leaving 24 bases between them. The CDR3 spans 19 residues.

In this sample, this clonotype turned up a few times. The chain recombines TRBV5-1 with TRBJ2-7, with TRBD1 matching 8 bases. CDR1 is SGHRS, CDR2 YFSETQ, per germline. The CDR3 has 17 residues. The ends lost 0 bases at V and 4 bases at J; junction bases unmatched: 12. This chain's CDR3 is CASSLAGLDRVLYEQYF. In nucleotides, the CDR3 is TGCGCCAGCAGCTTGGCCGGCTTGGACAGGGTATTATACGAGCAGTACTTC.

This clonotype was seen more than once but under ten times. A read error may account for a junction end that differs from germline. The chain is built from TRBV3-1 and TRBJ2-5, with unresolved D. Germline V gene data show CDR1 as LGHDT and CDR2 as YNNKEL (reference sequence). This CDR3 has 14 amino acids. DNA of the CDR3: TGTGCCAACAGCCAAACACCCTCCCCGGAGACCCAGTACTTC. Its translation is CANSQTPSPETQYF.